This TCR beta chain was identified in a study of OX40 agonist ivuxolimab in advanced cancers. Study-level information: Ivuxolimab, an agonistic anti-OX40 (CD134) antibody, was given to patients.

With baseline, cycle 4 day 1, and cycle 7 day 1 as timepoints, blood was sampled. Profiled with immunoSEQ multiplex PCR; TCRdb holds only in-frame clones, not every one. The sample yields some 60,000 clones, about nine tenths seen once. This material consisted of CD4+ or CD8+ T cells sorted from blood, taken in a trial of the OX40 agonist ivuxolimab. The receptor comes from an adult with an advanced solid tumor such as melanoma, head and neck, liver or kidney cancer.

CDR3 bases: TGTGCCTGGAGTGTCCACCGGAGGTTCGGGGAGCTGTTTTTT. This encodes CAWSVHRRFGELFF. The J gene is TRBJ2-2, the V gene TRBV30; tentatively, D is TRBD2 (5 bases). V lost 0 bases, J lost 7 bases, and 12 bases lay in between. This CDR3 spans 14 amino acids. The V gene's germline CDR1 is GTSNPN and CDR2 SVGIG (reference sequence).